The clone carrying this T cell receptor beta chain was counted at least ten times. Its antigen is not known. This sample was included in a study of T cell repertoires in cytomegalovirus infection. Looking at the study overall: Indicated by public TCR beta signatures were CMV infection and matching HLA type. Study observations and caveats: Dominating the ex vivo response were HLA-C-restricted CMV-specific TCR beta clonotypes. Carriers of CMV plus the relevant HLA were identified by cumulative public TCR beta family frequency.

Looked up from germline, CDR1 is LGHNA and CDR2 is YNFKEQ. V lost 0 bases and J lost 6; bases outside the gene matches: 5. CDR3 length equals 16 residues. TCRdb redid the calling of the reads with MiXCR, one entry per CDR3 protein. The sample holds almost 550,000 distinct CDR3 sequences, about 15% seen once. The specimen sequenced was CD8+ T cells from PBMCs. The chain has TRBV4-2 and TRBJ2-1; 10 bases align to TRBD2. This receptor was identified in a human donor in good health (CMV status not recorded). Some clones in this sample may be carry-over from other donors' samples. CDR3 nucleotide sequence: TGTGCCAGCAGCCAAGATTTCCTAGCGGGGGCCAATGAGCAGTTCTTC. Protein sequence: CASSQDFLAGANEQFF.